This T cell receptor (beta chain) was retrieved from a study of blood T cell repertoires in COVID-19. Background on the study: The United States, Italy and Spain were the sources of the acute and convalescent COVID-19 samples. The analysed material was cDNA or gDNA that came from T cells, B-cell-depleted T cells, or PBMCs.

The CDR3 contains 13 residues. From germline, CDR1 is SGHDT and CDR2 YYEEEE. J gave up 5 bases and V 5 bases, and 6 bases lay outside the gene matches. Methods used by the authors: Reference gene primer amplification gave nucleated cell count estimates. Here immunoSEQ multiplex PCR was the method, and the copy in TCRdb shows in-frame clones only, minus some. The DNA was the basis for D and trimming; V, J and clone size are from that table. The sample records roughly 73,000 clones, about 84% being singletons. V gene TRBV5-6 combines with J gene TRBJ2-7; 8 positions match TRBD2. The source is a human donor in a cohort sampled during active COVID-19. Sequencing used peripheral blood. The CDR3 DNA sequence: TGTGCCAGCAGTTGGCGGGGGGTTGACGAGCAGTACTTC. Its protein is CASSWRGVDEQYF.